This T cell receptor (beta chain) was found in a study of CD8 T cells in ankylosing spondylitis. This CDR3 spans 13 amino acids. Germline V lookup: CDR1 KGHDR, CDR2 SFDVKD. V lost 7 bases, J lost 7 bases, and 15 bases lay in between. In the case of this clonotype: A much larger clone is a single base away; this may be a read error.

TCRdb called the 5' RACE reads again in MiXCR, with one record for every CDR3 protein. The table records about 90,000 distinct CDR3 sequences, around 27% of them present only once. This sequence was found in a male donor with ankylosing spondylitis or in good health (not recorded which). Sequenced material: blood, either unsorted or a sorted T cell fraction (not recorded which). The chain employs TRBV24-1 and TRBJ1-1; D gene unclear. DNA of the CDR3: TGTGCCACCAGCCTAGGGCCGGGAATTGAAGCTTTCTTT. Encoded protein: CATSLGPGIEAFF.